This T cell receptor (beta chain) is drawn from a study of blood T cell repertoires in COVID-19. Data came from immunoSEQ multiplex PCR; TCRdb stores just in-frame clones and leaves some out. This table holds about 240,000 clones, about 90% found once. CDR3 length: 19 amino acids. Germline CDR1 SGHRS, CDR2 YFSETQ. V was pared by 2 bases and J by 2 bases, with 14 bases of the junction left unmatched. Sequenced material: peripheral blood. The V call is TRBV5-1, the J call TRBJ2-3; 10 bases are a match to TRBD2. The TCR originated in a woman aged 25 to 39 who had recovered from COVID-19. CDR3 in DNA: TGCGCCAGCAGCTTCGGGCCTAGCGGGGGCCGGGGCTTCACAGATACGCAGTATTTT. It encodes CASSFGPSGGRGFTDTQYF.